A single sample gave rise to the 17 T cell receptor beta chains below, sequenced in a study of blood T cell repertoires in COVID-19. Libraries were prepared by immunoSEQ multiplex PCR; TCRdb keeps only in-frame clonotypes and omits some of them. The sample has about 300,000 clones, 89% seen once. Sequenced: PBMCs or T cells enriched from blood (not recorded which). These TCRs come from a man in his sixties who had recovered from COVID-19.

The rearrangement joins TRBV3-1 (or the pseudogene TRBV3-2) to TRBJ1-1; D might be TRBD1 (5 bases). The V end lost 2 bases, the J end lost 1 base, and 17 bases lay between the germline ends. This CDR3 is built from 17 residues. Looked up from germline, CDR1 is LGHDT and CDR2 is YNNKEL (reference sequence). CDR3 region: CASSQRPFGGANTEAFF. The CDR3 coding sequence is TGTGCCAGCAGCCAAAGACCCTTTGGAGGGGCGAACACTGAAGCTTTCTTT.

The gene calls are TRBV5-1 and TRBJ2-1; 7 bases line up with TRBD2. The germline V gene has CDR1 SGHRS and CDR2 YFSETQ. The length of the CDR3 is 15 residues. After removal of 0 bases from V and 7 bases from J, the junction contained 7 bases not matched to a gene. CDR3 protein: CASSLVAGDLNEQFF. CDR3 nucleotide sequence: TGCGCCAGCAGCTTGGTCGCGGGAGATTTAAATGAGCAGTTCTTC.

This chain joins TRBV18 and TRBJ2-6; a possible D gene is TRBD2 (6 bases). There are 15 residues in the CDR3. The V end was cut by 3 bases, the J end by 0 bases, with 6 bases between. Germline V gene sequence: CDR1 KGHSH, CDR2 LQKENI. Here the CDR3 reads CASSPGGSGANVLTF. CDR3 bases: TGTGCCAGCTCACCCGGGGGCTCTGGGGCCAACGTCCTGACTTTC. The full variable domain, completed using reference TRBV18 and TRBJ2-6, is NAGVMQNPRHLVRRRGQEARLRCSPMKGHSHVYWYRQLPEEGLKFMVYLQKENIIDESGMPKERFSAEFPKEGPSILRIQQVVRGDSAAYFCASSPGGSGANVLTFGAGSRLTVL.

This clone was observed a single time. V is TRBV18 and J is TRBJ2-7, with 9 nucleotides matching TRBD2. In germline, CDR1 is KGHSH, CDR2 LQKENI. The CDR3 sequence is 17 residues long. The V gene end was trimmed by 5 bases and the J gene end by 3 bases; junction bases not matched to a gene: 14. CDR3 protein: CASSSTSGKLSGYEQYF. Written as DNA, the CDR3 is TGTGCCAGCTCATCGACTAGCGGAAAGCTTTCAGGCTACGAGCAGTACTTC.

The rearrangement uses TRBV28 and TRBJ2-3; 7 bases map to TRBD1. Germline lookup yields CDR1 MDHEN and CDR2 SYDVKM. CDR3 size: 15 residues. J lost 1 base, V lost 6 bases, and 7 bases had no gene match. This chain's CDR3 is CASRITGAGTDTQYF. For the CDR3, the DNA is TGTGCCAGCAGAATCACAGGGGCCGGCACAGATACGCAGTATTTT.

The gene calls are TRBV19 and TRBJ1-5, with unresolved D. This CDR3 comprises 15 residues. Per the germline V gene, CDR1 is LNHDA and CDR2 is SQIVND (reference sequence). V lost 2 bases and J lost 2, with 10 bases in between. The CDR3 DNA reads TGTGCCAGTAGTATAAGAGAGATTGGCAATCAGCCCCAGCATTTT. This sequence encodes CASSIREIGNQPQHF.

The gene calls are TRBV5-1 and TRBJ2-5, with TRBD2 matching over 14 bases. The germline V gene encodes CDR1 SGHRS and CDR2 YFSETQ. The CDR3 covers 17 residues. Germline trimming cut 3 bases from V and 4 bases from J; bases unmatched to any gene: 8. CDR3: CASSYGLAGGFRETQYF. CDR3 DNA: TGCGCCAGCAGCTACGGACTAGCGGGAGGATTTCGAGAGACCCAGTACTTC.

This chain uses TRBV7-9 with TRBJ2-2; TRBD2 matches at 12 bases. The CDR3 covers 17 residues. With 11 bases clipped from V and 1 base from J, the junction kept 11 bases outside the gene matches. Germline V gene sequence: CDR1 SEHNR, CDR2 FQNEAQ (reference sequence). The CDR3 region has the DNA TGTGCCTGGATACCTAGCGGGAGGGCCTTGAACACCGGGGAGCTGTTTTTT. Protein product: CAWIPSGRALNTGELFF.

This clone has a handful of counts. DNA for the CDR3: TGTGCCAGCGGCCAACAGGGGCCAGCGACGCCCCAGCATTTT. Translation gives CASGQQGPATPQHF. The gene calls are TRBV2 and TRBJ1-5; 7 nucleotides agree with TRBD1. Germline V gives CDR1 SNHLY, CDR2 FYNNEI. This CDR3 is built from 14 residues. The V and J ends lost 8 bases and 9 bases, in that order; junction bases with no gene match: 13.

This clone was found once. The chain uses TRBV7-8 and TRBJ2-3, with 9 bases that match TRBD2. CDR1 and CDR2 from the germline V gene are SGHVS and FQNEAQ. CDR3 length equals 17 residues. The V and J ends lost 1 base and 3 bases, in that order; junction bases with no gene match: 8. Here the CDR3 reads CASSLEASGMKTDTQYF. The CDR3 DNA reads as TGTGCCAGCAGCTTAGAGGCTAGCGGGATGAAAACAGATACGCAGTATTTT.

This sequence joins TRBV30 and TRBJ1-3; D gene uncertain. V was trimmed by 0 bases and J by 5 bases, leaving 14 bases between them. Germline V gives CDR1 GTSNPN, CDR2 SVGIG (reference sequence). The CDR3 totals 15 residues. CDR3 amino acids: CAWSVLGSRRNTIYF. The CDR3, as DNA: TGTGCCTGGAGTGTACTTGGATCGCGGAGAAACACCATATATTTT.

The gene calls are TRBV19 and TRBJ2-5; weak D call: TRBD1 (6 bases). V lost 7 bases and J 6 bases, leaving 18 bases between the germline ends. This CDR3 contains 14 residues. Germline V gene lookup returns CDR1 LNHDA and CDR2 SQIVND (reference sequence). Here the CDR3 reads CASTSGESLKTQYF. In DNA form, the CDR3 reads TGTGCCAGTACATCAGGGGAGAGCTTGAAGACCCAGTACTTC. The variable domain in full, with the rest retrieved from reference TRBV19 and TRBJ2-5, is DGGITQSPKYLFRKEGQNVTLSCEQNLNHDAMYWYRQDPGQGLRLIYYSQIVNDFQKGDIAEGYSVSREKKESFPLTVTSAQKNPTAFYLCASTSGESLKTQYFGPGTRLLVL.

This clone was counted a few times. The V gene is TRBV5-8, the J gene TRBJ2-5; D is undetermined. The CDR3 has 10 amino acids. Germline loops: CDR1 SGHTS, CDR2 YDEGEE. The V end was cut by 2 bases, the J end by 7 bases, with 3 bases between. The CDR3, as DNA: TGTGCCAGCAGCTTCAGGACCCAGTACTTC. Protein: CASSFRTQYF.

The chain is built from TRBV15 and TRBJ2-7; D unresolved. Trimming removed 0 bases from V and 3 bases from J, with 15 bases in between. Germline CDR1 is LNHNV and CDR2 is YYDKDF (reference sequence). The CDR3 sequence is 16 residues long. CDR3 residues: CATSRDRYALNYEQYF. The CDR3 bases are TGTGCCACCAGCAGAGATCGTTATGCGCTTAACTACGAGCAGTACTTC.

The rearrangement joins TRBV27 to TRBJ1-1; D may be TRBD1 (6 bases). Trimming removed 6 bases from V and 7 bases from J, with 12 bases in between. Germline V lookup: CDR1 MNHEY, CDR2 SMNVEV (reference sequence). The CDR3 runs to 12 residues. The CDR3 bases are TGTGCCAGCAGGCGACCGGACAGTGAAGCTTTCTTT. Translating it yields CASRRPDSEAFF.

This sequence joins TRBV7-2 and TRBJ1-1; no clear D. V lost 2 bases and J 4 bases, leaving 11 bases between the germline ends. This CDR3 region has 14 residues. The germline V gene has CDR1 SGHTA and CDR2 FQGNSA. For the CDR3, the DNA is TGTGCCAGCAGCTTAAGGATAGGGAGCACTGAAGCTTTCTTT. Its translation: CASSLRIGSTEAFF.

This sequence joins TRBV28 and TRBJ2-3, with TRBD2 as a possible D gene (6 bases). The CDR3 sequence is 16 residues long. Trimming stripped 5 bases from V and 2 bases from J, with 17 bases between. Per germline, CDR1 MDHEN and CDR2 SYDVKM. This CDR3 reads CASSASRGFPTDTQYF. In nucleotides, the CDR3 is TGTGCCAGCAGTGCCTCGCGGGGCTTTCCCACAGATACGCAGTATTTT.